A single sample gave rise to the 9 T cell receptor beta chains below, sequenced in a study of shared clonotypes between healthy human individuals. This table comes from immunoSEQ multiplex PCR, and its TCRdb copy is limited to in-frame clones, with some not included. The sample includes 850,000 to 1,200,000 clones, around 76% seen only once; the top ten take approximately 1.3%. Source material: memory CD4+ T cells sorted from blood. Subset given: CD45RA-negative fraction. The receptor set was obtained from a man between 18 and 29 years old in good health.

This clone was seen more than once but under ten times. The chain joins TRBV7-6 to TRBJ1-2; D not certain. With 4 bases removed from V and 0 bases from J, the gap between germline ends came to 15 bases. This CDR3 region has 16 residues. The V gene's germline CDR1 is SGHVS and CDR2 FNYEAQ. CDR3 residues: CASSSEDRGANYGYTF. CDR3 DNA sequence: TGTGCCAGCAGCTCGGAAGATAGAGGAGCTAACTATGGCTACACCTTC.

V usage is TRBV6-1 and J usage is TRBJ2-7, with D perhaps TRBD1 or TRBD2 (5 bases each). V lost 8 bases, J lost 9 bases, and 20 bases lay in between. Germline CDR1 reads MNHNS; CDR2 reads SASEGT. The CDR3 is 13 residues long. CDR3 in amino acids: CASRMGVATGQYF. The CDR3 DNA reads TGTGCCAGCCGGATGGGGGTAGCTACAGGGCAGTACTTC.

The CDR3 DNA follows: TGTGCCAGCAGGCCCAGTGGGGGCACTGAAGCTTTCTTT. Residues: CASRPSGGTEAFF. The chain recombines TRBV6-6 with TRBJ1-1; maybe TRBD1 (5 bases). Trimming cost V 6 bases and J 4 bases, with 12 bases left between them. This CDR3 contains 13 residues. Per germline, CDR1 MNHNY and CDR2 SVGAGI (reference sequence).

V and J are TRBV7-2 and TRBJ1-5; D gene ambiguous. Trimming cost V 1 base and J 0 bases, with 7 bases left between them. The length of the CDR3 is 15 residues. Germline CDR1 and CDR2: SGHTA and FQGNSA. In nucleotides, the CDR3 is TGTGCCAGCAGCTTAGATGACGATAGCAATCAGCCCCAGCATTTT. Translation: CASSLDDDSNQPQHF.

The V and J genes are TRBV5-6 and TRBJ2-2; D is possibly TRBD1 (5 bases). The CDR3 runs to 16 residues. Trimming stripped 0 bases from V and 0 bases from J, with 9 bases between. Per the germline V gene, CDR1 is SGHDT and CDR2 is YYEEEE. The CDR3 nucleotides are TGTGCCAGCAGCTTGGGGACAATCTCGAACACCGGGGAGCTGTTTTTT. It codes for CASSLGTISNTGELFF.

V usage is TRBV4-3 and J usage is TRBJ1-1; D may be TRBD1 (5 bases). V lost 6 bases and J 3 bases, leaving 17 bases between the germline ends. Germline CDR1 LGHNA, CDR2 YSLEER. The CDR3 length is 15 residues. CDR3 residues: CASRRGFERDTEAFF. The DNA of the CDR3 is TGCGCCAGCAGGAGGGGATTTGAGCGGGACACTGAAGCTTTCTTT.

In the case of this clone: Other DNA sequences in this sample translate to the same CDR3. V usage is TRBV5-1 and J usage is TRBJ2-5; D unresolved. Per germline, CDR1 SGHRS and CDR2 YFSETQ. This CDR3 contains 13 residues. Trimming pared 0 bases from V and 5 bases from J, leaving 8 bases between. The CDR3 is CASSLAGGETQYF. In DNA, the CDR3 is TGCGCCAGCAGCTTGGCGGGTGGGGAGACCCAGTACTTC.

The chain recombines TRBV11-2 with TRBJ1-6; D is possibly TRBD1 (5 bases). Between the trimmed V and J ends, which lost 1 base and 5 bases, there was a span of 9 bases. Per the germline V gene, CDR1 is SGHAT and CDR2 is FQNNGV. The CDR3 has 15 amino acids. The CDR3 spells CASSLGIGDNSPLHF. The CDR3 DNA sequence: TGTGCCAGCAGCTTAGGAATAGGGGATAATTCACCCCTCCACTTT.

The genes are TRBV5-1 and TRBJ2-1; no clear D. CDR3 length: 12 residues. Trimming took 4 bases from V and 15 from J, leaving 17 bases between them. Germline loops: CDR1 SGHRS, CDR2 YFSETQ. The CDR3 nucleotides read TGCGCCAGCAGCCGGCCCGCCGACGCTGTGTTCTTC. Protein sequence: CASSRPADAVFF.